The present entry profiles one T cell receptor beta chain with its context. The record originates from a study of identical twins. TCRdb redid the calling of the 5' RACE reads with MiXCR, one entry per CDR3 protein. The sample holds roughly 190,000 distinct CDR3 sequences, about 15% seen once. V lost 5 bases, J lost 11 bases, and 15 bases lay in between. Germline V gives CDR1 SGHTA, CDR2 FQGNSA. The CDR3 consists of 12 residues. These data also formed part of another study, on T cells expressing NK-cell markers.

This TCR derives from a woman aged 18-29 years in good health. Material: CD8+ T cells sorted from blood. This chain uses TRBV7-2 with TRBJ1-1; maybe TRBD1 (6 bases). The CDR3 region is CASSPSGTIAFF. The CDR3 bases are TGTGCCAGCAGCCCGTCCGGGACAATCGCTTTCTTT.